The 17 T cell receptor beta chains presented below share a single source sample, sequenced in a study of blood T cell repertoires in COVID-19. The protocol was immunoSEQ multiplex PCR, while the TCRdb copy is restricted to in-frame clones and leaves out a portion. The sample lists around 300,000 clones, around 84% occurring once. Sequenced material: PBMCs or T cells enriched from blood (not recorded which). The receptor set was obtained from a woman aged 50 to 60 who had recovered from COVID-19.

The chain carries TRBV7-8 and TRBJ1-1; 8 bases match TRBD1. V dropped 5 bases and J dropped 5; count of bases not matched to a gene: 10. This CDR3 is 15 amino acids long. Germline V gives CDR1 SGHVS, CDR2 FQNEAQ. CDR3 in DNA: TGTGCCAGCAGCCGGAAAGGGACAGGTTCGACTGAAGCTTTCTTT. It yields the protein CASSRKGTGSTEAFF.

This clone was found a few times. The chain has TRBV6-2 or TRBV6-3 and TRBJ1-1; D is possibly TRBD1 (5 bases). The CDR3 spans 17 residues. Per the germline V gene, CDR1 is MNHEY and CDR2 is SVGEGT. Trimming cost V 0 bases and J 0 bases, with 14 bases left between them. The CDR3 DNA sequence: TGTGCCAGCAGTTACTCGCCCCACAGGACACTGAACACTGAAGCTTTCTTT. It codes for CASSYSPHRTLNTEAFF.

This chain links TRBV5-6 with TRBJ1-1; 7 bases fit TRBD1. The CDR3 is 13 residues long. Germline lookup yields CDR1 SGHDT and CDR2 YYEEEE. The junction had 8 bases not matched to a gene; V was cut back by 2 bases and J by 10 bases. This CDR3 is CASSFGRQGSAFF. The CDR3 bases are TGTGCCAGCAGCTTCGGGCGACAGGGATCAGCTTTCTTT.

CDR3 in amino acids: CASRPTSGKTQYF. The DNA of the CDR3 is TGTGCCAGCAGGCCGACTAGTGGGAAGACCCAGTACTTC. V is TRBV7-9 and J is TRBJ2-5, with TRBD2 as a possible D gene (6 bases). The V gene lost 6 bases and the J gene lost 6 bases, with 14 bases spanning the gap. This CDR3 has 13 residues. The V gene's germline CDR1 is SEHNR and CDR2 FQNEAQ (reference sequence).

CDR3 loop: CASSRRDRVAETQYF. CDR3 DNA: TGCGCCAGCAGCCGAAGGGACAGGGTCGCGGAGACCCAGTACTTC. The chain carries TRBV5-1 and TRBJ2-5; 9 nucleotides line up with TRBD1. J was trimmed by 5 bases and V by 4 bases; bases with no gene match: 9. The CDR3 consists of 15 residues. The germline CDR1 and CDR2 sequences are SGHRS and YFSETQ.

The chain employs TRBV5-1 and TRBJ2-1; D perhaps matches TRBD2 (6 bases). CDR1 and CDR2 from the germline V gene are SGHRS and YFSETQ. The CDR3 has 14 amino acids. V gave up 5 bases and J gave up 7 bases, with 16 bases separating them. This CDR3 reads CASRGGLPGNEQFF. For the CDR3, the DNA is TGCGCCAGCAGGGGGGGACTCCCAGGGAATGAGCAGTTCTTC. The entire variable domain, with the rest obtained from reference TRBV5-1 and TRBJ2-1, is as follows: KAGVTQTPRYLIKTRGQQVTLSCSPISGHRSVSWYQQTPGQGLQFLFEYFSETQRNKGNFPGRFSGRQFSNSRSEMNVSTLELGDSALYLCASRGGLPGNEQFFGPGTRLTVL.

The chain joins TRBV12-3 or TRBV12-4 to TRBJ1-5, with D hard to call. This CDR3 region has 13 residues. V was shortened by 3 bases and J by 7 bases, with 10 bases between the two germline ends. CDR3 coding DNA: TGTGCCAGCAGTTTTTTCGGGGTGCAGCCCCAGCATTTT. Translated, it gives CASSFFGVQPQHF.

This chain uses TRBV5-4 with TRBJ1-5; D ambiguous. Germline lookup yields CDR1 SGHNT and CDR2 YYREEE (reference sequence). Deletions cut 0 bases from V and 5 bases from J, with 9 bases between. This CDR3 has 14 residues. The CDR3: CASSLEGGDQPQHF. CDR3 DNA: TGTGCCAGCAGCTTGGAAGGTGGAGATCAGCCCCAGCATTTT. The full variable domain, rest sourced from reference TRBV5-4 and TRBJ1-5, is ETGVTQSPTHLIKTRGQQVTLRCSSQSGHNTVSWYQQALGQGPQFIFQYYREEENGRGNFPPRFSGLQFPNYSSELNVNALELDDSALYLCASSLEGGDQPQHFGDGTRLSIL.

This clone came up once. J is TRBJ1-2 and V is TRBV12-3 or TRBV12-4; D unresolved. This CDR3 is built from 12 residues. The V gene lost 6 bases and the J gene lost 4 bases, with 9 bases spanning the gap. The CDR3 sequence is CASSPNLYGYTF. CDR3 in DNA: TGTGCCAGCAGCCCTAACCTCTATGGCTACACCTTC.

This clone appeared once. The rearrangement joins TRBV18 to TRBJ2-4; 8 nucleotides align to TRBD1. CDR1 KGHSH and CDR2 LQKENI come from the germline V gene. The CDR3 spans 16 residues. Unmatched junction bases numbered 5, after V lost 2 bases and J lost 2 bases. The CDR3 DNA follows: TGTGCCAGCTCACCAGTGACAGGGGTCCCCAAAAACATTCAGTACTTC. Protein: CASSPVTGVPKNIQYF.

CDR3 nucleotides: TGTGCCAGTAGGGGAGGGGGTACGTCCTATAATTCACCCCTCCACTTT. Its translation is CASRGGGTSYNSPLHF. This rearrangement joins TRBV19 to TRBJ1-6; D is possibly TRBD1 (6 bases). This CDR3 region has 16 residues. The germline V gene has CDR1 LNHDA and CDR2 SQIVND (reference sequence). V was cut by 6 bases and J by 1 base, with 13 bases left in between.

The chain carries TRBV6-6 and TRBJ1-6; the match to TRBD1 covers 10 bases. CDR3 length: 14 amino acids. The trim removed 6 bases at V and 10 bases at J, leaving 6 bases unmatched. Germline loops: CDR1 MNHNY, CDR2 SVGAGI (reference sequence). The CDR3 protein is CASSRDRGQSPLHF. CDR3 nucleotide sequence: TGTGCCAGCAGCCGGGACAGGGGTCAGTCACCCCTCCACTTT.

The DNA for the CDR3 is TGCGCCAGCAGCCAAGATTTAGCGGGAGGGGTAATTAACACCGGGGAGCTGTTTTTT. It translates to CASSQDLAGGVINTGELFF. The chain is built from TRBV4-3 and TRBJ2-2; TRBD2 agrees at 11 bases. The CDR3 extends over 19 amino acids. The V segment lost 0 bases and the J segment 2 bases; nucleotides outside the gene matches: 8. CDR1 and CDR2 (germline): LGHNA, YSLEER.

This clone was counted only a few times. The chain joins TRBV28 to TRBJ1-1; D may be TRBD1 (5 bases). CDR3 length: 11 amino acids. V gave up 4 bases and J gave up 6 bases, with 6 bases separating them. Germline CDR1 MDHEN, CDR2 SYDVKM. The CDR3 protein is CASSSGPEAFF. The CDR3 nucleotides are TGTGCCAGCAGTTCAGGGCCTGAAGCTTTCTTT. Combining the CDR3 with reference TRBV28 and TRBJ1-1 gives the whole variable domain DVKVTQSSRYLVKRTGEKVFLECVQDMDHENMFWYRQDPGLGLRLIYFSYDVKMKEKGDIPEGYSVSREKKERFSLILESASTNQTSMYLCASSSGPEAFFGQGTRLTVV.

The chain is built from TRBV5-1 and TRBJ1-3; D may be TRBD1 (6 bases). The CDR3 runs 17 residues. Germline CDR1 is SGHRS and CDR2 is YFSETQ. V shed 4 bases and J shed 0 bases, with 17 bases lying between them. CDR3 loop: CASSRTGGANSGNTIYF. The CDR3 nucleotides read TGCGCCAGCAGCCGCACCGGGGGGGCCAACTCTGGAAACACCATATATTTT.

J is TRBJ2-5 and V is TRBV5-1; D is perhaps TRBD2 (6 bases). CDR3 length: 15 amino acids. Germline lookup yields CDR1 SGHRS and CDR2 YFSETQ. Trimming removed 3 bases at V and 3 bases at J, with 15 bases between. In DNA, the CDR3 is TGCGCCAGCAGCTCCTCGCTAGCGAAAGAAGAGACCCAGTACTTC. Its protein is CASSSSLAKEETQYF.

The chain carries TRBV15 and TRBJ2-3, with 8 bases identical to TRBD2. Germline-derived CDR1 and CDR2 are LNHNV and YYDKDF (reference sequence). The CDR3 totals 17 residues. Trimming removed 0 bases from V and 4 bases from J; junction bases left unmatched: 9. The CDR3 DNA is TGTGCCACCAGCAGAGATCAGTCAGCGGGAGAGGCAGATACGCAGTATTTT. Residues: CATSRDQSAGEADTQYF.